The sequence of this T cell receptor beta chain was determined in a study of cytomegalovirus exposure and HLA in healthy donors. About the study: The roughly 120 validation repertoires, a later analysis reported, used the same platform as the 550 to 700 repertoires from the first cohort.

TCRdb's copy holds only in-frame clones and misses some; the assay was immunoSEQ multiplex PCR. The data show over 150,000 clones, about 90% seen once. Study conclusions and caveats: Whilst most TCR sequences proved rare, a subset of public TCRs occurred across many donors. Both high specificity and high sensitivity reportedly marked the classifier's diagnosis of cytomegalovirus status.

This CDR3 is 14 amino acids long. Trimming took 7 bases from V and 2 from J, leaving 12 bases between them. Germline-derived CDR1 and CDR2 are WSHSY and SAAADI. A roughly 120-subject validation cohort, separate from the approximately 670-subject first cohort, supplied the donors. Worth noting for this clone: What it binds is not known.

Sequencing used PBMCs. The sequence came from a woman between 18 and 29 years old in good health and CMV-seropositive. The chain has TRBV10-2 and TRBJ1-5; TRBD1 might be the D (6 bases). The CDR3 sequence is CASKDSAGNQPQHF. The DNA of the CDR3 is TGCGCCAGCAAGGACAGCGCCGGCAATCAGCCCCAGCATTTT.